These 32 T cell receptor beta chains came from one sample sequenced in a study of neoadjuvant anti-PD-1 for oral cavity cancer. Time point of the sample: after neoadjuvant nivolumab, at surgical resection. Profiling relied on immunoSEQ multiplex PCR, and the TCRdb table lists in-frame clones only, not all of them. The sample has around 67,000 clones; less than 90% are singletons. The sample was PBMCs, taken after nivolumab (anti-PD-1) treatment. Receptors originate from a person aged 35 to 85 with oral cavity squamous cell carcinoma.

Here the CDR3 reads CASNPSGNTGELFF. In DNA form, the CDR3 reads TGCGCCAGCAATCCTAGCGGGAACACCGGGGAGCTGTTTTTT. The J gene is TRBJ2-2, the V gene TRBV5-1; 7 bases are a match to TRBD2. Trimming cost V 6 bases and J 1 base; bases outside gene matches: 3. The CDR3 loop spans 14 amino acids. Germline V gene lookup returns CDR1 SGHRS and CDR2 YFSETQ.

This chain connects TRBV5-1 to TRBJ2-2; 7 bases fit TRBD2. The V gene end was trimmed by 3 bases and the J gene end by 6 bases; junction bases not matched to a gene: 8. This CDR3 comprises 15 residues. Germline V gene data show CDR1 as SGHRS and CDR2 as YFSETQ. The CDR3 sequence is CASSSAVGRAGELFF. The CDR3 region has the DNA TGCGCCAGCAGCTCGGCAGTAGGGAGGGCCGGGGAGCTGTTTTTT.

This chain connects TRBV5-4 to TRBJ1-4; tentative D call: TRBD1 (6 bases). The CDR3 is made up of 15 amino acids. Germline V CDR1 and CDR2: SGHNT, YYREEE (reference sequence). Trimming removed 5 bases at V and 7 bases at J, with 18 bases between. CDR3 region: CASSSYRDAGEKLFF. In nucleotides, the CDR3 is TGTGCCAGCAGTTCTTACAGGGATGCGGGTGAAAAACTGTTTTTT.

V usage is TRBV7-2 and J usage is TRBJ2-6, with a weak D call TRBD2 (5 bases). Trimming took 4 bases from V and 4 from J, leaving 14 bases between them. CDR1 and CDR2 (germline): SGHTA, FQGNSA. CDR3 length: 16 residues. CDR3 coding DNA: TGTGCCAGCAGCTCCCGGGGTGTTCCGGGGGCCAACGTCCTGACTTTC. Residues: CASSSRGVPGANVLTF.

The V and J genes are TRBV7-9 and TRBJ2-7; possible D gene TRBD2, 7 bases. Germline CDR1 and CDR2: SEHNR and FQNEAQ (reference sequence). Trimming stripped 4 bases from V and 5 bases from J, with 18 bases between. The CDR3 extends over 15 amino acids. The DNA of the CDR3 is TGTGCCAGCAGCTCGCCCGGGGGGCGGCTCCACGAGCAGTACTTC. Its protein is CASSSPGGRLHEQYF.

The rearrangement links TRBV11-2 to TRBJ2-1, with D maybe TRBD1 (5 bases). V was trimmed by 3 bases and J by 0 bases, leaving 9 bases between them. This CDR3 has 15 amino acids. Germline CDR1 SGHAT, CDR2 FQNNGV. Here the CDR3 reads CASSLDTSSYNEQFF. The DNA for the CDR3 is TGTGCCAGCAGCTTGGACACGAGCTCCTACAATGAGCAGTTCTTC.

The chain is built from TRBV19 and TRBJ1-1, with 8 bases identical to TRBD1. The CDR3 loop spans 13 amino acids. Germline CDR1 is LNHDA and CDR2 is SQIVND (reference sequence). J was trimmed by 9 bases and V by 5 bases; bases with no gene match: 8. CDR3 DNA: TGTGCCAGTAGTTCGCCAGGACAGGGAAAAGCTTTCTTT. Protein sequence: CASSSPGQGKAFF. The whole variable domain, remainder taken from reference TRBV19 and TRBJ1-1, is DGGITQSPKYLFRKEGQNVTLSCEQNLNHDAMYWYRQDPGQGLRLIYYSQIVNDFQKGDIAEGYSVSREKKESFPLTVTSAQKNPTAFYLCASSSPGQGKAFFGQGTRLTVV.

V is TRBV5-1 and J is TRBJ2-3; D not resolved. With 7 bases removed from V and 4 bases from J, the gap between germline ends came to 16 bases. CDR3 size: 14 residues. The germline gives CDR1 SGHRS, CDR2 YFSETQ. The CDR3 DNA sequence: TGCGCCAGCGCCTATCTCGGTAGCCCAGATACGCAGTATTTT. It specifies CASAYLGSPDTQYF.

This CDR3 reads CASIGDRSYNEQFF. DNA of the CDR3: TGTGCCAGCATTGGAGACCGCTCCTACAATGAGCAGTTCTTC. The V and J genes are TRBV6-5 and TRBJ2-1; no reliable D call. Germline CDR1 is MNHEY and CDR2 is SVGAGI. The germline V and J ends were trimmed by 7 bases and 0 bases, with 10 bases remaining between them. The CDR3 runs 14 residues.

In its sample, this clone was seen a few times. The CDR3 coding sequence is TGTGCCAGCAGCTTAGATATCCGGGTAGGCGACACTGAAGCTTTCTTT. Protein sequence: CASSLDIRVGDTEAFF. The chain employs TRBV11-3 and TRBJ1-1, with no clear D. Trimming took off 0 bases at V and 3 bases at J, with 14 bases between the two ends. Germline assignment: CDR1 SGHNT and CDR2 YENEEA. The CDR3 length is 16 residues.

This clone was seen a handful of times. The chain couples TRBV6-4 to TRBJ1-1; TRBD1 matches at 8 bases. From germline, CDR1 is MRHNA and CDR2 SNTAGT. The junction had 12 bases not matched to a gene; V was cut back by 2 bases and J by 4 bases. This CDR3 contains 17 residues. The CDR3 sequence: CASSDLPTGDTVTEAFF. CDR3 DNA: TGTGCCAGCAGTGACCTCCCGACAGGGGATACGGTCACTGAAGCTTTCTTT.

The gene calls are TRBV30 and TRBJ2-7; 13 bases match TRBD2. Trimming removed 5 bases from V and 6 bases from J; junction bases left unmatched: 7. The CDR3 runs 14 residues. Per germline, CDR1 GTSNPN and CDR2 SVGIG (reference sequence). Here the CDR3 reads CAWGTSGTQGEQYF. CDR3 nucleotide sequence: TGTGCCTGGGGGACTAGCGGGACTCAGGGCGAGCAGTACTTC.

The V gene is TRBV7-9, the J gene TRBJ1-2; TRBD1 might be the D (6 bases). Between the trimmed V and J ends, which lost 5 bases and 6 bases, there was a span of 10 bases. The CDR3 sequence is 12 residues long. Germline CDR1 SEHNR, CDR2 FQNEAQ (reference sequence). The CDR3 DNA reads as TGTGCCAGCAGCGACACAGGGCATGGCTACACCTTC. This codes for CASSDTGHGYTF.

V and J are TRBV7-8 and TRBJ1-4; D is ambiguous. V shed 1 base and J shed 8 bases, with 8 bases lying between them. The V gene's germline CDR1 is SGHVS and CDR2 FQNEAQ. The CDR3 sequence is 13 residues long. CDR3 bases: TGTGCCAGCAGCTTAGGGACGGCAGAAAAACTGTTTTTT. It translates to CASSLGTAEKLFF.

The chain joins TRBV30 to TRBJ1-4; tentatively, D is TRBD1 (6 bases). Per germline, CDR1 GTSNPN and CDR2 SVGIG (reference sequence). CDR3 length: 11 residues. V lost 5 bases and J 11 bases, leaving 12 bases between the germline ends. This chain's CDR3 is CAWAKGGKLFF. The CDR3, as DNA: TGTGCCTGGGCCAAGGGGGGGAAACTGTTTTTT.

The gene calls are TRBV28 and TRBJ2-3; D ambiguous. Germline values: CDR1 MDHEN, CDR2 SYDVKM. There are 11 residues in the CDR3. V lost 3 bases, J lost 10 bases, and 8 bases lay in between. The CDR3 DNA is TGTGCCAGCAGTTTTTCCCTTGCGCAGTATTTT. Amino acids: CASSFSLAQYF.

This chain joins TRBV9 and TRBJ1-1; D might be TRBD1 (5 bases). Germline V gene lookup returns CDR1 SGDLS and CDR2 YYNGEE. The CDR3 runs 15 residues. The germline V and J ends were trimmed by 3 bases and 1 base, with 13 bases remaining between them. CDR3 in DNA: TGTGCCAGCAGCGCCGAAGGGACCCAGAACACTGAAGCTTTCTTT. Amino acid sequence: CASSAEGTQNTEAFF.

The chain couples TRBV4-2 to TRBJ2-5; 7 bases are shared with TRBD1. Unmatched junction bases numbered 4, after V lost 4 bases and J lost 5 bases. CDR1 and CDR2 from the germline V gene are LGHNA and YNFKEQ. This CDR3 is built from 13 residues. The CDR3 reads CASSLGQVETQYF. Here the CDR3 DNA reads TGTGCCAGCAGCCTCGGACAGGTGGAGACCCAGTACTTC.

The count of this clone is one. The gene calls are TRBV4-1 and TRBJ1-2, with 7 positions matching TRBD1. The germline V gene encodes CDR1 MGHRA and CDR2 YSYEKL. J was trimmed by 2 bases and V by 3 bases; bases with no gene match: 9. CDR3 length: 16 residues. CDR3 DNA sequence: TGCGCCAGCAGCCACTGGGGAGGGGGCGCGAACTATGGCTACACCTTC. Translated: CASSHWGGGANYGYTF.

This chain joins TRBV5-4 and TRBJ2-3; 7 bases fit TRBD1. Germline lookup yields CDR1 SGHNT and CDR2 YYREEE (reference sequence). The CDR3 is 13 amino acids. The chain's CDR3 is CAQQVTGDDTQYF. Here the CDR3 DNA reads TGTGCTCAGCAGGTAACAGGGGATGATACGCAGTATTTT.

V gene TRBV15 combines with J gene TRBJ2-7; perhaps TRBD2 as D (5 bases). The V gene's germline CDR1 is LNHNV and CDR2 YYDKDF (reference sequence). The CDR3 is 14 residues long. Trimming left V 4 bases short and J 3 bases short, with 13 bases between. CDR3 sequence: CATSKTGNSYEQYF. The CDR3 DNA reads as TGTGCCACCAGCAAAACCGGGAACAGCTACGAGCAGTACTTC.

CDR3 protein: CASRPTSGGPLTQYF. As DNA, the CDR3 is TGTGCCAGCAGACCGACTAGCGGGGGCCCGCTAACGCAGTATTTT. The rearrangement links TRBV27 to TRBJ2-3, with 12 positions matching TRBD2. The CDR3 spans 15 residues. CDR1 is MNHEY and CDR2 is SMNVEV in the germline V gene (reference sequence). Trimming at V came to 6 bases and at J to 9 bases, leaving 10 bases not matched to a gene.

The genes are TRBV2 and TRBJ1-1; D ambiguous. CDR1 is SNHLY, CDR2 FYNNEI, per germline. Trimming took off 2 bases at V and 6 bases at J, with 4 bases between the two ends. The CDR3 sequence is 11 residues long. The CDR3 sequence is CASSELAEAFF. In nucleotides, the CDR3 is TGTGCCAGCAGTGAATTGGCTGAAGCTTTCTTT.

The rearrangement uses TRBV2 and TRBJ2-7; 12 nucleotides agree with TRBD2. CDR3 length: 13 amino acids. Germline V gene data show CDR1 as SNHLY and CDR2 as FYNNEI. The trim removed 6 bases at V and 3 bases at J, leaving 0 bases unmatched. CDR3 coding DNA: TGTGCCAGCAGACTAGCGGGAGGCTACGAGCAGTACTTC. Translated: CASRLAGGYEQYF.

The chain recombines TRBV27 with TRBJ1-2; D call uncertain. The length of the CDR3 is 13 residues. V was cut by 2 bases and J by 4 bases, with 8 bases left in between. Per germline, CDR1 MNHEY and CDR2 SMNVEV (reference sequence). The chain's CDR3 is CASSLTVSYGYTF. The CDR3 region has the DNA TGTGCCAGCAGTTTAACAGTGAGCTATGGCTACACCTTC.

The CDR3 protein is CSVGWGNTEAFF. The CDR3, as DNA: TGCAGCGTTGGTTGGGGGAACACTGAAGCTTTCTTT. The chain is built from TRBV29-1 and TRBJ1-1; D uncertain. The V gene's germline CDR1 is SQVTM and CDR2 ANQGSEA. The V end was cut by 4 bases, the J end by 1 base, with 7 bases between. The CDR3 spans 12 residues.

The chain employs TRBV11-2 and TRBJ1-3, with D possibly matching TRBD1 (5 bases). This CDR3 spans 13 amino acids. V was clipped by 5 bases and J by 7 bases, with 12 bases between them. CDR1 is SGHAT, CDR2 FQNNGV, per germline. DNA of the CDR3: TGTGCCAGCAGCCCGGGGCCAATCAACACCATATATTTT. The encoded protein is CASSPGPINTIYF. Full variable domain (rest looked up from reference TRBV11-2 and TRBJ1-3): EAGVAQSPRYKIIEKRQSVAFWCNPISGHATLYWYQQILGQGPKLLIQFQNNGVVDDSQLPKDRFSAERLKGVDSTLKIQPAKLEDSAVYLCASSPGPINTIYFGEGSWLTVV.

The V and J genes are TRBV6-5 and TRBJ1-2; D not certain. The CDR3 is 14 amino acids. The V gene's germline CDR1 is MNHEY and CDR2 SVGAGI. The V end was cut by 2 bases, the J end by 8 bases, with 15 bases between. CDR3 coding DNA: TGTGCCAGCAGTTACGGTCTTAGGGCAGGCGGCTACACCTTC. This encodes CASSYGLRAGGYTF.

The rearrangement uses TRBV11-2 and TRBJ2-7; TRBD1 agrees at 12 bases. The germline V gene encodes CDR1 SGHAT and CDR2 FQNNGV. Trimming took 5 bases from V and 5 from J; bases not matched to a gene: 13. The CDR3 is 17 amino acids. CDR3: CASSPGGTGGVVNEQYF. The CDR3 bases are TGTGCCAGCAGCCCAGGGGGGACAGGGGGCGTCGTCAACGAGCAGTACTTC.

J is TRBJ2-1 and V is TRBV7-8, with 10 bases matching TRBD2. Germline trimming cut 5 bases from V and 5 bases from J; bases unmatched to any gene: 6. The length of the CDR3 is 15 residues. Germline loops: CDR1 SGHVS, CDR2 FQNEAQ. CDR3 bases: TGTGCCAGCAGCGCTCGGACTAGCGGAAACAATGAGCAGTTCTTC. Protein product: CASSARTSGNNEQFF. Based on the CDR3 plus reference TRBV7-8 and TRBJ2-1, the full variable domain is GAGVSQSPRYKVAKRGQDVALRCDPISGHVSLFWYQQALGQGPEFLTYFQNEAQLDKSGLPSDRFFAERPEGSVSTLKIQRTQQEDSAVYLCASSARTSGNNEQFFGPGTRLTVL.

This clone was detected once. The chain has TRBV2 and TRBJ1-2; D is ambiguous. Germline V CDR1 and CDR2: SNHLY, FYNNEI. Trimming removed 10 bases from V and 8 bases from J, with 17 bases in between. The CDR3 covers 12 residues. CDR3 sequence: CANLVTARGYTF. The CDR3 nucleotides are TGTGCCAACCTCGTCACTGCTCGGGGCTACACCTTC.

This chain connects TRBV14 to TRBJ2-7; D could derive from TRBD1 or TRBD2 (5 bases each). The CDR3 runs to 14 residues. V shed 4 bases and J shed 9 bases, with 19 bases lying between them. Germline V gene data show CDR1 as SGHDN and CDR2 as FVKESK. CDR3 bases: TGTGCCAGCAGCCGACAGATAGCGACTACGAGGCAGTACTTC. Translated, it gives CASSRQIATTRQYF. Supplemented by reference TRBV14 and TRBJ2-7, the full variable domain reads EAGVTQFPSHSVIEKGQTVTLRCDPISGHDNLYWYRRVMGKEIKFLLHFVKESKQDESGMPNNRFLAERTGGTYSTLKVQPAELEDSGVYFCASSRQIATTRQYFGPGTRLTVT.